The 14 T cell receptor beta chains given below trace back to one sample, sequenced in a study of CD8+CD57+ T cells in acquired aplastic anemia. Genomic DNA, the template, was used for profiling of the TCR beta VDJ and CDR3. TCRdb reanalysed the reads using MiXCR and keeps one entry per CDR3 protein. This table holds more than 100,000 distinct CDR3 sequences, 48% found once. The sequencing input was sorted CD4+, CD8+, or CD8+CD57+ T cells (not recorded which) from PBMCs. The receptors derive from a human donor in good health, serving as a control.

The chain links TRBV20-1 to TRBJ2-7; possibly TRBD2 for D (6 bases). Looked up from germline, CDR1 is DFQATT and CDR2 is SNEGSKA (reference sequence). V was trimmed by 3 bases and J by 12 bases, leaving 21 bases between them. The CDR3 totals 13 residues. This CDR3 reads CSARSPQSGEWYF. For the CDR3, the DNA is TGCAGTGCTAGGTCCCCTCAATCGGGGGAGTGGTACTTC.

The sample holds many counts of this clonotype. The chain couples TRBV12-3 or TRBV12-4 to TRBJ1-6; no firm D call. This CDR3 spans 13 amino acids. Trimming took off 6 bases at V and 8 bases at J, with 11 bases between the two ends. This CDR3 reads CASRGLRDSPLHF. The CDR3 coding sequence is TGTGCCAGCAGGGGGTTGAGGGATTCACCCCTCCACTTT.

The chain links TRBV10-3 to TRBJ2-5; TRBD2 matches at 10 bases. Losses at the gene ends were 6 bases for V and 5 bases for J; bases not matched to a gene: 6. The CDR3 runs 14 residues. Germline V CDR1 and CDR2: ENHRY, SYGVKD. In DNA, the CDR3 is TGTGCCATCAGGAGAGCGGGGGGGCTGGAGACCCAGTACTTC. Amino acid sequence: CAIRRAGGLETQYF.

Many counts were recorded for this clonotype. The genes are TRBV7-8 and TRBJ2-3; D not certain. Looked up from germline, CDR1 is SGHVS and CDR2 is FQNEAQ. The CDR3 is 15 amino acids. V gave up 5 bases and J gave up 5 bases, with 17 bases separating them. CDR3 bases: TGTGCCAGCAGCCCAGATAGGGCGGCGAGAGATACGCAGTATTTT. Translating gives CASSPDRAARDTQYF.

This sequence joins TRBV7-6 and TRBJ1-2; D is unresolved. Germline V gene sequence: CDR1 SGHVS, CDR2 FNYEAQ. V was cut by 5 bases and J by 5 bases, with 15 bases left in between. This CDR3 has 14 residues. The DNA for the CDR3 is TGTGCCAGCAGCCCCAGACGGGGATGGTATGGCTACACCTTC. Its translation: CASSPRRGWYGYTF.

A remark on this clonotype: Sequence at one end of the junction differs from germline and may be a read error. V is TRBV2 and J is TRBJ1-4; perhaps TRBD1 as D (6 bases). The CDR3 sequence is 13 residues long. The germline V gene has CDR1 SNHLY and CDR2 FYNNEI. CDR3 sequence reads: CASSPTGNGKLFF. Here the CDR3 DNA reads TGTGCCAGCAGTCCTACAGGGAATGGAAAACTGTTTTTT.

As for this clonotype: A read error may account for a junction end that differs from germline. The V gene is TRBV11-2, the J gene TRBJ1-1; D unresolved. CDR1 and CDR2 (germline): SGHAT, FQNNGV. The CDR3 totals 15 residues. The CDR3 loop reads CASSVDNLPNTEAFF. The CDR3 coding sequence is TGTGCCAGCAGCGTAGACAATCTACCGAACACTGAAGCTTTCTTT.

The chain employs TRBV28 and TRBJ1-2, with D perhaps matching TRBD1 (5 bases). This CDR3 is 14 amino acids long. Germline values: CDR1 MDHEN, CDR2 SYDVKM. V lost 6 bases and J lost 3, with 14 bases in between. The CDR3 DNA reads as TGTGCCAGCAGCCAGGGTGGACGGCACTATGGCTACACCTTC. Amino acid sequence: CASSQGGRHYGYTF.

The V gene is TRBV10-3, the J gene TRBJ2-5; 7 nucleotides line up with TRBD2. Losses at the gene ends were 6 bases for V and 5 bases for J; bases not matched to a gene: 6. CDR3 size: 13 residues. Per the germline V gene, CDR1 is ENHRY and CDR2 is SYGVKD. Written as DNA, the CDR3 is TGTGCCATCAGAGCTGAGGGAGGGGAGACCCAGTACTTC. It specifies CAIRAEGGETQYF.

As for this clonotype: A junction end diverges from the germline sequence, so it may reflect a read error. V is TRBV7-8 and J is TRBJ1-1, with 9 positions matching TRBD1. The CDR3 covers 14 residues. Germline CDR1 SGHVS, CDR2 FQNEAQ. The chain's CDR3 is CASSLGTGRIEASF. In nucleotides, the CDR3 is TGTGCCAGCAGCTTGGGGACAGGGAGGATTGAAGCTTCCTTT. Variable domain in full (rest from reference TRBV7-8 and TRBJ1-1): GAGVSQSPRYKVAKRGQDVALRCDPISGHVSLFWYQQALGQGPEFLTYFQNEAQLDKSGLPSDRFFAERPEGSVSTLKIQRTQQEDSAVYLCASSLGTGRIEASFGQGTRLTVV.

This clonotype is labeled as medium-sized. This chain joins TRBV20-1 and TRBJ2-7; 10 nucleotides line up with TRBD2. Germline-derived CDR1 and CDR2 are DFQATT and SNEGSKA (reference sequence). The trim removed 3 bases at V and 3 bases at J, leaving 5 bases unmatched. The length of the CDR3 is 14 residues. This CDR3 is CSASASGGNYEQYF. CDR3 nucleotides: TGCAGTGCTAGTGCTAGCGGGGGAAACTACGAGCAGTACTTC.

This clonotype was seen repeatedly, ten times or more. The chain employs TRBV4-3 and TRBJ1-5; D unresolved. V was cut by 0 bases and J by 6 bases, with 9 bases left in between. Germline V lookup: CDR1 LGHNA, CDR2 YSLEER. The length of the CDR3 is 14 residues. The DNA for the CDR3 is TGCGCCAGCAGCCAAGAGATACGCGGTCAGCCCCAGCATTTT. Translated: CASSQEIRGQPQHF.

The sample holds a few counts of this clonotype. The rearrangement joins TRBV7-9 to TRBJ2-5; 13 bases fit TRBD2. V gave up 5 bases and J gave up 4 bases; unmatched junction bases: 4. The CDR3 contains 15 residues. CDR1 and CDR2 (germline): SEHNR, FQNEAQ (reference sequence). DNA for the CDR3: TGTGCCAGCAGCAAACTAGCGGGGGGGGGAGAGACCCAGTACTTC. Encoded protein: CASSKLAGGGETQYF.

The chain recombines TRBV7-3 with TRBJ2-3, with TRBD2 as a possible D gene (5 bases). The germline CDR1 and CDR2 sequences are SGHTA and FQGTGA. The CDR3 length is 14 residues. The germline V and J ends were trimmed by 5 bases and 3 bases, with 12 bases remaining between them. The CDR3 protein is CASSRGGSTDTQYF. The CDR3 DNA reads as TGTGCCAGCAGCCGCGGAGGCTCGACAGATACGCAGTATTTT. The full variable domain, its missing parts supplied by reference TRBV7-3 and TRBJ2-3, is GAGVSQTPSNKVTEKGKYVELRCDPISGHTALYWYRQSLGQGPEFLIYFQGTGAADDSGLPNDRFFAVRPEGSVSTLKIQRTERGDSAVYLCASSRGGSTDTQYFGPGTRLTVL.